The sample holds a few counts of the clone carrying this TCR beta chain. As yet, its antigen is unknown. V was cut by 7 bases and J by 2 bases, with 8 bases left in between. This CDR3 has 11 amino acids. Germline values: CDR1 GTSNPN, CDR2 SVGIG (reference sequence). This sample was included in a study of beta chain features in type 1 diabetes. Study outcomes and limitations: Patients with Type 1 diabetes showed moderately but significantly shorter TCRB CDR3s in all four CD4+ subsets.

The authors reverse transcribed all of the isolated RNA, so sequencing captured expressed TCRB transcripts. TCRdb's copy holds only in-frame clones and misses some; the assay was immunoSEQ multiplex PCR. The sample consists of hundreds of thousands of clones, about 14% of them appearing once. The source of this sequence is a man aged 18-30 years with type 1 diabetes. Sample: naive CD4+ T cells from blood. The V gene is TRBV30, the J gene TRBJ2-5; D gene unclear. CDR3 sequence reads: CASQPQETQYF. In DNA, the CDR3 is TGTGCCTCGCAGCCTCAAGAGACCCAGTACTTC.